The 19 T cell receptor beta chains below all came from one sample that was sequenced in a study of cytomegalovirus exposure and HLA in healthy donors. The PCR made use of 60 Vbeta and 13 Jbeta primers. The table came from immunoSEQ multiplex PCR; TCRdb's copy has only in-frame clones and leaves some out. The table includes over 75,000 clones, 84% detected once. What was sequenced was PBMCs. Every receptor here comes from a woman between 18 and 29 years old in good health and CMV-seropositive.

The chain combines TRBV7-9 with TRBJ1-2; tentatively, D is TRBD1 (5 bases). The CDR3 spans 17 residues. Looked up from germline, CDR1 is SEHNR and CDR2 is FQNEAQ (reference sequence). V was shortened by 3 bases and J by 2 bases, with 19 bases between the two germline ends. The CDR3 DNA reads as TGTGCCAGCAGCTTCGGCCCTCAGGGTATAGGGAACTATGGCTACACCTTC. Protein product: CASSFGPQGIGNYGYTF.

This rearrangement joins TRBV19 to TRBJ2-6; TRBD2 is a possible D gene (7 bases). This CDR3 comprises 17 residues. Germline V gene sequence: CDR1 LNHDA, CDR2 SQIVND (reference sequence). V was pared by 7 bases and J by 4 bases, with 20 bases between. In nucleotides, the CDR3 is TGTGCCAGTATGGGGGGGCCGTTGAGGTCGGGGGCCAACGTCCTGACTTTC. This codes for CASMGGPLRSGANVLTF.

The chain links TRBV30 to TRBJ2-1; D ambiguous. The CDR3 is 14 amino acids. Germline CDR1 is GTSNPN and CDR2 is SVGIG (reference sequence). Trimming pared 3 bases from V and 3 bases from J, leaving 12 bases between. CDR3: CAWSRGKFYNEQFF. Written as DNA, the CDR3 is TGTGCCTGGAGCCGCGGAAAATTCTACAATGAGCAGTTCTTC.

The genes are TRBV9 and TRBJ2-5; 7 nucleotides match TRBD1. V lost 0 bases and J lost 1; bases outside the gene matches: 6. CDR1 is SGDLS and CDR2 is YYNGEE in the germline V gene. This CDR3 region has 16 residues. The CDR3, as DNA: TGTGCCAGCAGCGTAGAAGGGGGCAGCCCCCAAGAGACCCAGTACTTC. Amino acids: CASSVEGGSPQETQYF.

The J gene is TRBJ1-5, the V gene TRBV28, with 9 bases identical to TRBD1. With V trimmed by 6 bases and J by 7 bases, 7 bases remained unmatched. CDR1 is MDHEN and CDR2 is SYDVKM in the germline V gene. CDR3 length equals 14 residues. CDR3 nucleotide sequence: TGTGCCAGCAGCATTACAGGGGGCGCCCAGCCCCAGCATTTT. This sequence encodes CASSITGGAQPQHF.

The V and J genes are TRBV30 and TRBJ2-1; maybe TRBD2 (6 bases). V shed 0 bases and J shed 0 bases, with 24 bases lying between them. The CDR3 covers 20 residues. The germline CDR1 and CDR2 sequences are GTSNPN and SVGIG (reference sequence). CDR3 protein: CAWSVEVLFGSPSSYNEQFF. The DNA for the CDR3 is TGTGCCTGGAGTGTAGAGGTCCTTTTCGGGAGCCCAAGCTCCTACAATGAGCAGTTCTTC.

The gene calls are TRBV7-9 and TRBJ1-1, with TRBD1 matching over 8 bases. Germline values: CDR1 SEHNR, CDR2 FQNEAQ (reference sequence). V shed 1 base and J 5 bases; nucleotides not matched to a gene: 3. The CDR3 contains 14 residues. The CDR3 DNA is TGTGCCAGCAGCTTAGTACAGGGGGAGACTGAAGCTTTCTTT. Its translation: CASSLVQGETEAFF.

This clone was counted only a few times. The genes are TRBV4-2 and TRBJ1-5, with 7 bases identical to TRBD1. The CDR3 loop spans 15 amino acids. Trimming cost V 0 bases and J 7 bases; bases outside gene matches: 6. Germline lookup yields CDR1 LGHNA and CDR2 YNFKEQ. The chain's CDR3 is CASSQEGQVGQPQHF. CDR3 DNA: TGTGCCAGCAGCCAAGAAGGACAGGTGGGGCAGCCCCAGCATTTT.

This CDR3 reads CASSTGLGSPLHF. CDR3 bases: TGTGCCAGTAGTACAGGGTTGGGATCACCCCTCCACTTT. V gene TRBV19 combines with J gene TRBJ1-6, with TRBD1 as a possible D gene (5 bases). The germline CDR1 and CDR2 sequences are LNHDA and SQIVND (reference sequence). Trimming took 4 bases from V and 10 from J, leaving 11 bases between them. This CDR3 contains 13 residues.

Here the CDR3 reads CAIRRQGLEETQYF. The DNA for the CDR3 is TGTGCCATCAGACGACAGGGCTTGGAGGAGACCCAGTACTTC. The chain is built from TRBV10-3 and TRBJ2-5; 7 positions match TRBD1. The V gene's germline CDR1 is ENHRY and CDR2 SYGVKD. V was clipped by 6 bases and J by 5 bases; unmatched bases: 9. There are 14 residues in the CDR3.

This chain joins TRBV19 and TRBJ1-1, with 7 bases that match TRBD1. The V segment lost 5 bases and the J segment 1 base; nucleotides outside the gene matches: 7. CDR3 length: 15 amino acids. Germline values: CDR1 LNHDA, CDR2 SQIVND (reference sequence). The CDR3 sequence: CASSPTPGGNTEAFF. The CDR3 nucleotides read TGTGCCAGTAGTCCAACCCCAGGGGGGAACACTGAAGCTTTCTTT.

This chain uses TRBV5-1 with TRBJ1-3; a possible D gene is TRBD1 (6 bases). CDR1 and CDR2 (germline): SGHRS, YFSETQ. CDR3 length equals 16 residues. The V end lost 4 bases, the J end lost 0 bases, and 14 bases lay between the germline ends. The CDR3 loop reads CASSPTGLHSGNTIYF. In DNA, the CDR3 is TGCGCCAGCAGCCCTACAGGGCTTCACTCTGGAAACACCATATATTTT.

This chain links TRBV9 with TRBJ1-3; D gene unclear. The V gene's germline CDR1 is SGDLS and CDR2 YYNGEE. V lost 0 bases and J lost 4, with 14 bases in between. The CDR3 runs 16 residues. The DNA for the CDR3 is TGTGCCAGCAGCGTAGACGTGCAGGCGAGAGGAAACACCATATATTTT. Translated, it gives CASSVDVQARGNTIYF. Drawing the rest from reference TRBV9 and TRBJ1-3, the complete variable domain is DSGVTQTPKHLITATGQRVTLRCSPRSGDLSVYWYQQSLDQGLQFLIQYYNGEERAKGNILERFSAQQFPDLHSELNLSSLELGDSALYFCASSVDVQARGNTIYFGEGSWLTVV.

The chain combines TRBV6-5 with TRBJ2-1; 11 bases match TRBD2. CDR3 length: 13 residues. Germline V gene sequence: CDR1 MNHEY, CDR2 SVGAGI. The V and J ends lost 7 bases and 7 bases, in that order; junction bases with no gene match: 3. The CDR3 DNA is TGTGCCAGCACCACTAGCGGGAGAAATGAGCAGTTCTTC. Amino acids: CASTTSGRNEQFF.

This chain joins TRBV15 and TRBJ1-5; D perhaps matches TRBD1 (5 bases). The V gene lost 4 bases and the J gene lost 9 bases, with 13 bases spanning the gap. This CDR3 contains 13 residues. Germline loops: CDR1 LNHNV, CDR2 YYDKDF (reference sequence). CDR3 sequence reads: CATSTRAQGPQHF. The CDR3, as DNA: TGTGCCACCAGCACCCGGGCCCAGGGGCCCCAGCATTTT.

The chain couples TRBV6-1 to TRBJ1-6; TRBD1 agrees at 9 bases. CDR1 and CDR2 from the germline V gene are MNHNS and SASEGT. J lost 16 bases, V lost 6 bases, and 16 bases had no gene match. The CDR3 runs to 15 residues. CDR3 residues: CASRPAGTGKSLLHF. The CDR3 nucleotides read TGTGCCAGCAGACCCGCCGGGACAGGGAAGTCATTACTCCACTTT.

This chain links TRBV9 with TRBJ1-1; D ambiguous. Trimming took off 0 bases at V and 3 bases at J, with 6 bases between the two ends. The CDR3 length is 13 residues. The V gene's germline CDR1 is SGDLS and CDR2 YYNGEE. The CDR3 spells CASSVGGYTEAFF. As DNA, the CDR3 is TGTGCCAGCAGCGTAGGAGGTTACACTGAAGCTTTCTTT.

This clone showed up just once. The genes are TRBV6-5 and TRBJ2-2, with a weak D call TRBD1 (5 bases). The CDR3 sequence is 15 residues long. Germline V gives CDR1 MNHEY, CDR2 SVGAGI. The V end was cut by 6 bases, the J end by 0 bases, with 11 bases between. The CDR3 here is CASRTDRANTGELFF. CDR3 DNA sequence: TGTGCCAGCAGAACAGACAGAGCGAACACCGGGGAGCTGTTTTTT.

This CDR3 is CASSLGEQGGSLWTEAFF. The CDR3 DNA follows: TGTGCCAGCAGCTTAGGCGAACAGGGGGGTTCGTTATGGACTGAAGCTTTCTTT. The chain couples TRBV11-1 to TRBJ1-1; 8 positions match TRBD1. Germline V gene sequence: CDR1 SGHAT, CDR2 FQDESV (reference sequence). This CDR3 is 18 amino acids long. V dropped 1 base and J dropped 5; count of bases not matched to a gene: 15.